Listed below are T cell receptor beta chains from one sample, sequenced in a study of cytomegalovirus exposure and HLA in healthy donors. Clones were sequenced by immunoSEQ multiplex PCR, and TCRdb holds only the in-frame ones, with some missing. The sample contains 140,000 or so clones, 80% to 85% of which appear only once. Sequencing was done on a sample of PBMCs. These TCRs come from a male donor in good health and CMV-seronegative. The CDR3 runs from the conserved cysteine through the conserved F or W. Fields, in order: D gene, J gene, CDR3 length, clone size, V gene, CDR3 protein, CDR3 DNA. D genes are given only for firm matches. Where a row states a size, it is once, few, many or the class of an expanded clone; other rows omit it.

NA,TRBJ2-5,15,NA,TRBV6-1,CASSEVPSRRETQYF,TGTGCCAGCAGTGAAGTGCCCTCTAGAAGGGAGACCCAGTACTTC
NA,TRBJ2-7,15,NA,TRBV28,CASSLYQAPATRQYF,TGTGCCAGCAGTTTATACCAAGCCCCCGCAACGAGGCAGTACTTC
TRBD1,TRBJ2-3,15,few,TRBV7-2,CAIQGERSGTDTQYF,TGTGCCATCCAGGGGGAGCGGAGCGGCACAGATACGCAGTATTTT
TRBD1,TRBJ2-1,14,once,TRBV6-5,CASRGQGIHNEQFF,TGTGCCAGCAGAGGACAGGGGATCCACAATGAGCAGTTCTTC
TRBD1,TRBJ1-2,15,NA,TRBV6-5,CASSYSGRQGAGYTF,TGTGCCAGCAGTTACTCGGGGAGACAGGGGGCCGGCTACACCTTC
TRBD1,TRBJ2-7,14,NA,TRBV15,CATSRVDRGNEQYF,TGTGCCACCAGCAGGGTGGACAGGGGGAACGAGCAGTACTTC
NA,TRBJ2-7,14,NA,TRBV7-3,CSSSFSPPPGEQYF,TGTTCCAGCAGCTTTTCTCCCCCGCCGGGCGAGCAGTACTTC
TRBD1,TRBJ1-3,18,once,TRBV28,CASSLVKGQGALRNTIYF,TGTGCCAGCAGTTTAGTGAAGGGACAGGGGGCGCTTAGAAACACCATATATTTT
TRBD2,TRBJ2-3,19,NA,TRBV15,CATSRELAGGLLSTDTQYF,TGTGCCACCAGCAGAGAACTAGCGGGGGGACTCCTTAGCACAGATACGCAGTATTTT
NA,TRBJ2-7,15,NA,TRBV5-6,CASSLDQAILYEQYF,TGTGCCAGCAGCTTGGATCAGGCCATTTTGTACGAGCAGTACTTC
TRBD2,TRBJ2-1,16,NA,TRBV7-6,CASSSSGRGYWGEQFF,TGTGCCAGCAGCTCTAGCGGGAGGGGGTATTGGGGTGAGCAGTTCTTC
TRBD1,TRBJ1-5,17,NA,TRBV25-1,CATLSTDNRGRHQPQHF,TGTGCCACCCTATCGACTGACAACAGGGGCCGCCATCAGCCCCAGCATTTT
TRBD1,TRBJ1-1,14,NA,TRBV6-6,CASSWSGGNTEAFF,TGTGCCAGCAGTTGGTCAGGGGGAAACACTGAAGCTTTCTTT
TRBD2,TRBJ2-1,16,NA,TRBV4-3,CASSQDGAGGNNEQFF,TGCGCCAGCAGCCAAGACGGGGCGGGAGGTAACAATGAGCAGTTCTTC
NA,TRBJ2-7,15,NA,TRBV4-1,CASSQINRVTSEQYF,TGCGCCAGCAGCCAAATTAACCGGGTGACTAGCGAGCAGTACTTC
TRBD1,TRBJ1-1,14,NA,TRBV19,CASSRQGSNTEAFF,TGTGCCAGTAGTCGACAGGGGAGCAACACTGAAGCTTTCTTT
TRBD1,TRBJ2-1,12,NA,TRBV5-1,CASSMEQGILFF,TGCGCCAGCAGCATGGAACAGGGGATCCTGTTCTTC
TRBD1,TRBJ1-3,19,few,TRBV7-9,CASSSTLDRGLSSGNTIYF,TGTGCCAGCAGCTCCACTCTCGACAGGGGCCTATCCTCTGGAAACACCATATATTTT
TRBD2,TRBJ2-1,15,NA,TRBV27,CASTYQAGVYNEQFF,TGTGCCAGCACTTACCAAGCGGGGGTATACAATGAGCAGTTCTTC
TRBD1,TRBJ2-1,15,NA,TRBV9,CASSVVGDSNNEQFF,TGTGCCAGCAGCGTAGTAGGGGACAGTAACAATGAGCAGTTCTTC
NA,TRBJ2-6,14,NA,TRBV19,CASRLGVGANVLTF,TGTGCCAGTAGGTTAGGGGTAGGGGCCAACGTCCTGACTTTC
NA,TRBJ1-1,16,NA,TRBV5-8,CASSLGLGTQNTEAFF,TGTGCCAGCAGCTTGGGCTTAGGGACACAGAACACTGAAGCTTTCTTT
NA,TRBJ1-5,15,NA,TRBV5-6,CASSFYGVSNQPQHF,TGTGCCAGCAGCTTCTACGGGGTTAGCAATCAGCCCCAGCATTTT
NA,TRBJ2-7,16,NA,TRBV7-6,CASSPMGPLALYEQYF,TGTGCCAGCAGCCCCATGGGGCCACTTGCTCTTTACGAGCAGTACTTC
NA,TRBJ1-1,13,few,TRBV25-1,CASSEFAEPEAFF,TGTGCCAGCAGTGAATTTGCGGAACCTGAAGCTTTCTTT
NA,TRBJ2-7,14,NA,TRBV27,CASSSASASYEQYF,TGTGCCAGCAGTTCCGCTAGCGCCTCCTACGAGCAGTACTTC
TRBD1,TRBJ2-7,15,NA,TRBV6-1,CASSETRGQGYEQYF,TGTGCCAGCAGTGAAACTCGGGGACAGGGGTACGAGCAGTACTTC
TRBD1,TRBJ1-2,14,NA,TRBV5-6,CASSLRTGYYGYTF,TGTGCCAGCAGCCTCCGGACAGGGTACTATGGCTACACCTTC
TRBD1,TRBJ1-5,15,NA,TRBV28,CASSFRGWGNQPQHF,TGTGCCAGCAGTTTCAGGGGGTGGGGCAATCAGCCCCAGCATTTT
NA,TRBJ1-5,13,NA,TRBV28,CASGSGRNQPQHF,TGTGCCAGCGGGAGTGGGAGGAACCAGCCCCAGCATTTT
TRBD1,TRBJ2-5,16,once,TRBV28,CASSVNSGTDQETQYF,TGTGCCAGCAGTGTCAATTCCGGGACAGACCAAGAGACCCAGTACTTC
TRBD2,TRBJ2-1,15,NA,TRBV7-6,CASSFMGLLNNEQFF,TGTGCCAGCAGCTTTATGGGACTACTAAACAATGAGCAGTTCTTC
TRBD1,TRBJ2-3,16,few,TRBV5-8,CASSLGQGKWGDTQYF,TGTGCCAGCAGCTTGGGACAGGGAAAATGGGGAGATACGCAGTATTTT
NA,TRBJ2-7,13,NA,TRBV6-1,CASSGTEFYEQYF,TGTGCCAGCAGTGGAACAGAATTCTACGAGCAGTACTTC
NA,TRBJ1-1,14,NA,TRBV9,CASSAPPPGTEAFF,TGTGCCAGCAGCGCCCCACCCCCGGGGACTGAAGCTTTCTTT
TRBD1,TRBJ1-2,14,NA,TRBV18,CASSTTGGNYGYTF,TGTGCCAGCTCGACGACAGGGGGAAACTATGGCTACACCTTC
NA,TRBJ2-2,15,NA,TRBV5-1,CASSLAVGRNGELFF,TGCGCCAGCAGCTTGGCCGTGGGGCGGAACGGGGAGCTGTTTTTT
NA,TRBJ2-5,17,NA,TRBV5-1,CASSLVGDLNFQETQYF,TGCGCCAGCAGCTTGGTTGGGGACTTAAACTTCCAAGAGACCCAGTACTTC
NA,TRBJ2-5,11,NA,TRBV25-1,CASSDRGVQYF,TGTGCCAGCAGTGACAGGGGAGTCCAGTACTTC
TRBD1,TRBJ2-7,15,NA,TRBV4-2,CASSQHNRGDYEQYF,TGTGCCAGCAGCCAACATAACAGGGGGGACTACGAGCAGTACTTC
TRBD2,TRBJ2-7,12,NA,TRBV5-8,CASSPSGSVQYF,TGTGCCAGCAGCCCGAGCGGGAGTGTGCAGTACTTC
NA,TRBJ2-3,14,NA,TRBV7-2,CASSPFRSTDTQYF,TGTGCCAGCAGCCCGTTTCGGAGCACAGATACGCAGTATTTT
TRBD2,TRBJ2-3,15,NA,TRBV28,CASRRAGVGVDTQYF,TGTGCCAGCAGGAGAGCGGGAGTTGGAGTAGATACGCAGTATTTT
NA,TRBJ2-7,19,NA,TRBV4-2,CASSQDFRASSISGDEQYF,TGTGCCAGCAGCCAAGATTTTCGGGCTTCTTCAATATCCGGGGACGAGCAGTACTTC
NA,TRBJ2-3,13,NA,TRBV5-6,CASTRRGADTQYF,TGTGCCAGCACCCGCAGGGGAGCAGATACGCAGTATTTT
NA,TRBJ1-5,16,NA,TRBV4-1,CASSLELTSINQPQHF,TGCGCCAGCAGCCTAGAACTCACGAGCATTAATCAGCCCCAGCATTTT
TRBD1,TRBJ2-1,17,NA,TRBV4-1,CASSQDSPRDRANEQFF,TGCGCCAGCAGCCAAGACTCCCCCCGGGACAGAGCCAATGAGCAGTTCTTC
NA,TRBJ1-1,10,NA,TRBV2,CASYAVEAFF,TGTGCCAGCTATGCGGTTGAAGCTTTCTTT
TRBD2,TRBJ2-7,18,NA,TRBV2,CASSEGLAGGFSSYEQYF,TGTGCCAGCAGTGAGGGACTAGCGGGAGGCTTTAGCTCCTACGAGCAGTACTTC
NA,TRBJ1-2,15,NA,TRBV27,CASSLSSRGWYGYTF,TGTGCCAGCAGTTTATCGTCCCGGGGTTGGTATGGCTACACCTTC
NA,TRBJ2-2,17,NA,TRBV11-3,CASSLVSPAGNTGELFF,TGTGCCAGCAGCTTAGTTTCACCAGCGGGGAACACCGGGGAGCTGTTTTTT
NA,TRBJ2-7,14,NA,TRBV6-1,CASSDRTVGNEQYF,TGTGCCAGCAGTGATCGGACAGTAGGAAACGAGCAGTACTTC
TRBD2,TRBJ2-5,15,NA,TRBV5-8,CASSLGSGVKETQYF,TGTGCCAGCAGCTTGGGTAGCGGGGTCAAAGAGACCCAGTACTTC
TRBD2,TRBJ2-7,15,many,TRBV6-1,CASSEGTSGIGGQYF,TGTGCCAGCAGTGAAGGGACTAGCGGTATAGGCGGTCAGTACTTC